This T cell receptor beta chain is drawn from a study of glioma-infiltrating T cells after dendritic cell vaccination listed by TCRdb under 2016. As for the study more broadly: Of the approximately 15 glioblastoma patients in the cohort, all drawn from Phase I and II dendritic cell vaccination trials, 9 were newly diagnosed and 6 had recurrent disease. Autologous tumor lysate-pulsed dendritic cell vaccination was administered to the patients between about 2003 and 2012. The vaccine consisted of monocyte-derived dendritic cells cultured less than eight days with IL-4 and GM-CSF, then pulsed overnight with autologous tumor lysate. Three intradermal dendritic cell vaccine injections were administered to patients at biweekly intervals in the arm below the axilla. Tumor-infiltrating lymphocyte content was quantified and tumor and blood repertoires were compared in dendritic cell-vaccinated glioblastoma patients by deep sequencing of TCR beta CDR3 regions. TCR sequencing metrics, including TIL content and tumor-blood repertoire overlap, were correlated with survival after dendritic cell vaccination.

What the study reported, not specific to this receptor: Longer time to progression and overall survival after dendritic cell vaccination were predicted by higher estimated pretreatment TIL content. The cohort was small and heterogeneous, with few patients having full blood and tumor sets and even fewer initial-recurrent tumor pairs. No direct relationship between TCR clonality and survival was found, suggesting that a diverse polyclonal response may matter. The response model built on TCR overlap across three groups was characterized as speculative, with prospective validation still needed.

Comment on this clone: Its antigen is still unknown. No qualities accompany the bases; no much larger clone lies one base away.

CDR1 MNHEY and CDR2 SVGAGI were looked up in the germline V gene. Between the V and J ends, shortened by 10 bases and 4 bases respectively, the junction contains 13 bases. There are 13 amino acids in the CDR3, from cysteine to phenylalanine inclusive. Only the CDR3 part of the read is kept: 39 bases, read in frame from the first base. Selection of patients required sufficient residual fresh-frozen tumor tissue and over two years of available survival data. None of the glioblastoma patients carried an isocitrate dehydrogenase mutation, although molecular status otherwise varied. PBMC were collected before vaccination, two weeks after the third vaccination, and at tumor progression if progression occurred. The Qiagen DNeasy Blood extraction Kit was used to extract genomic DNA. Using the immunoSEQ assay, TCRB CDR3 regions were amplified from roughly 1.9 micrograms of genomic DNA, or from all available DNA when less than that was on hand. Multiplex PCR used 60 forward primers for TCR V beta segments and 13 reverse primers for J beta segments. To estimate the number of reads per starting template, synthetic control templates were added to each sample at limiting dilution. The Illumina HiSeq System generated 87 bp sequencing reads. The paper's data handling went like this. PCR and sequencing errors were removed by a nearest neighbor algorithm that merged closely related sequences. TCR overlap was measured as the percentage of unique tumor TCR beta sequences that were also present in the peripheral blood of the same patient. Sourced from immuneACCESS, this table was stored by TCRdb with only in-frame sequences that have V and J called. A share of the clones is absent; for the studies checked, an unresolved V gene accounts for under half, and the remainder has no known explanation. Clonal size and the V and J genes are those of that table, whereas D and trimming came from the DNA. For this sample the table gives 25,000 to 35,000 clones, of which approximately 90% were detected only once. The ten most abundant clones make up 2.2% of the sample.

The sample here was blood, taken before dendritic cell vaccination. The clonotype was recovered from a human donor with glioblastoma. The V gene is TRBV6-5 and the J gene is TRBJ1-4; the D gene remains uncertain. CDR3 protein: CATKRGFNEKLFF. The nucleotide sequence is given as TGTGCCACCAAACGGGGTTTTAATGAAAAACTGTTTTTT.